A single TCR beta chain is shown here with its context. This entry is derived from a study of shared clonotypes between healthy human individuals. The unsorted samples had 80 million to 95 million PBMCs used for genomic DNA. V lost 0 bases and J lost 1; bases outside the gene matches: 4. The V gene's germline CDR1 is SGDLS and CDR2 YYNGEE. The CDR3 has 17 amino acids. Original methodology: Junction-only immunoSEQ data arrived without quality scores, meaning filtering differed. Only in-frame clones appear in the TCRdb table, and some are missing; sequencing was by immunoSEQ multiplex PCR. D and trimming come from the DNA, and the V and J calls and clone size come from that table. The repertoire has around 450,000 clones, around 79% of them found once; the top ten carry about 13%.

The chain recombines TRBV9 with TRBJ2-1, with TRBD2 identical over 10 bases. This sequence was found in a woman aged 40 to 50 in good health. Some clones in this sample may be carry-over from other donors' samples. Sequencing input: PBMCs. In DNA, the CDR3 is TGTGCCAGCAGCGTAGGGACTAGCGGAGCTTCCTACAATGAGCAGTTCTTC. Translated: CASSVGTSGASYNEQFF.